This T cell receptor (beta chain) was sequenced for a study of T-cell reconstitution after alpha-beta-depleted transplantation in children. TCRbeta library preparation incorporated unique molecular identifiers. TCRdb re-called the PCR reads with MiXCR, one entry per CDR3 protein. Of fewer than 450,000 distinct CDR3 sequences in the sample, 15% to 20% were seen once. The V gene end was trimmed by 12 bases and the J gene end by 7 bases; junction bases not matched to a gene: 9. Per the germline V gene, CDR1 is KGHDR and CDR2 is SFDVKD. The CDR3 loop spans 14 amino acids. The sample in question was PBMCs, mostly from graft donor cells, obtained 360 days after TCRalphabeta/CD19-depleted stem cell transplant. The clonotype was recovered from a male patient under 10 years old who had a stem cell transplant for acute lymphoblastic leukemia, so the T cells may come from the graft donor. The chain links TRBV24-1 to TRBJ1-6; 9 bases align to TRBD1. Written as DNA, the CDR3 is TGTGCCGCCTATGGGACAGGGTGCAATTCACCCCTCCACTTT. Protein product: CAAYGTGCNSPLHF.